This T cell receptor (beta chain) was retrieved from a study of blood T cells in healthy people across ages. Germline V lookup: CDR1 KGHDR, CDR2 SFDVKD. V lost 6 bases and J lost 4; bases outside the gene matches: 3. The CDR3 contains 13 residues. Alongside a J-beta primer mix, a sample-barcoded 5' primer served in a second PCR lasting about 7 to 12 cycles. TCRdb re-called the 5' RACE reads with MiXCR, one entry per CDR3 protein. In the table there are 780,000 or so distinct CDR3 sequences, roughly 25% of which are singletons. In this sample, this clonotype turned up a few times. Peripheral blood was drawn, 7.5 to 10 milliliters per donor. These data also featured in a second study, about T cells of mothers and their children. As reported in that work: A primer called M1S, used in the second PCR, added sample barcodes and 2-4 random nucleotides.

V usage is TRBV24-1 and J usage is TRBJ2-5, with TRBD1 identical over 8 bases. This clonotype was sampled from a boy aged 10-17 years in good health. The sample consisted of blood. The CDR3 sequence is CATSTGGSETQYF. In DNA, the CDR3 is TGTGCCACCAGTACAGGGGGTTCAGAGACCCAGTACTTC.